This TCR beta chain was sequenced for a study of somatic mutations in cytotoxic T cells in rheumatoid arthritis (dated by TCRdb to 2016 to 2017). The study in broad terms: Sorted V beta1+ cells also underwent TCRB sequencing, and some V beta antibody-stained T-cell populations were flow-sorted at nearly 100% purity on a FACSAria II or Sony SH800. In newly diagnosed rheumatoid arthritis without treatment, the study examined if expanded CD8+ T-cell clones harbor somatic mutations, relying on TCRB deep sequencing to characterize clonality. TCRB deep sequencing covered about 60 patients with rheumatoid arthritis along with approximately 20 healthy controls. Patients and controls did not essentially differ in median age, which was nearly identical between the groups.

Study-level results and caveats: The largest CD8+ clone made up more than 20% of CD8+ cells in about an eighth of the roughly 65 patients, and blood and synovial fluid shared several identical CD8+ TCRB sequences. Healthy controls showed no age-related increase in CD8+ clonality, whereas patients did (Spearman r of about 0.52). The expanded CD8+ clones had unknown antigen targets, and not appearing in virus-specific databases did not rule out that they were virus-specific. There was no significant difference in CD8+ T-cell clonality between rheumatoid arthritis patients and age-matched healthy controls.

As regards this clone: This clone's antigen is unknown. Per-nucleotide qualities are absent, and no much larger clonotype sits a single base away.

The 15 to 20 healthy controls were blood donors whose buffy coats were used; they had a median age of around 60 years (range about 20-70), and 45% to 55% were female. On an AutoMACS, CD4+ and CD8+ cells were isolated via positive magnetic bead selection, and their purity was verified by flow cytometry. Ficoll-Paque PLUS density gradient separation was used to isolate peripheral blood mononuclear cells. Nucleospin Tissue or Tissue XS kits were used to extract DNA from CD4-enriched, CD8-enriched or PBMC samples, and a Qubit 2.0 fluorometer was used for quantification. Sequencing of TCRB CDR3 was done on genomic DNA with the immunoSEQ assay. The authors processed their data as follows. Nothing other than productive TCRB rearrangements was included in the analyses. A clone was defined by a unique TCRB CDR3 sequence, and clonality was computed as a productive clonality index based on Shannon entropy. Repertoire overlap for a pair of samples was computed from each clone's template counts relative to total templates per sample. Flow cytometry-measured V-gene usage correlated with V-gene usage from TCRB sequencing, with a Spearman r of roughly 0.56. TCRdb took over this immuneACCESS table, retaining in-frame rearrangements with V and J assigned. Such tables are incomplete; in checked studies, under half of the missing clones stem from an unresolved V gene, and the remainder is unexplained. V and J calls and clone size are copied from that table; D and trimming were computed from the DNA. The sample profile shows 8,500 to 11,000 clones; roughly four fifths of them were found once. The top ten clonotypes cover approximately 19% of the sample.

The source of this sequence is a woman aged 45-65 years in good health. Sequenced input: CD8+ T cells sorted from blood.

This receptor has the CDR3 CASSSGGCNEQFF. In nucleotides, the sequence is TGTGCCAGTTCTAGCGGGGGGTGCAATGAGCAGTTCTTC. The rearranged chain carries TRBV19 and TRBJ2-1, with 11 bases in between that match TRBD2. Here V drops 8 bases and J drops 6 bases, and the junction holds 3 bases not matched to any gene. The germline V gene (reference sequence) sets CDR1 to LNHDA and CDR2 to SQIVND. Including cysteine and phenylalanine, the CDR3 has 13 amino acids. Only the CDR3 portion is preserved as DNA: 39 bases, with reading frame beginning at the first base.